Given below is one T cell receptor (beta chain) in context. Genomic DNA, the template, was used for profiling of the TCR beta VDJ and CDR3. TCRdb itself ran the reads through MiXCR, one entry per CDR3 protein. Here the sample spans roughly 290,000 distinct CDR3 sequences, around three fifths being singletons. For sequencing, patients were chosen who had shown expansion of CD8+CD57+ cells by flow cytometry. These data belong to a study of CD8+CD57+ T cells in acquired aplastic anemia. The CDR3 loop spans 15 amino acids. The V and J ends lost 5 bases and 8 bases, in that order; junction bases with no gene match: 11. Germline CDR1 is SGHVS and CDR2 is FQNEAQ.

The sample taken for sequencing was sorted CD4+, CD8+, or CD8+CD57+ T cells (not recorded which) from PBMCs. The chain has TRBV7-8 and TRBJ1-4; 7 bases map to TRBD1. The origin of this receptor is a human donor with aplastic anemia. The CDR3 region is CASSPYQGEWEKLFF. The CDR3 region has the DNA TGTGCCAGCAGCCCATACCAGGGGGAGTGGGAAAAACTGTTTTTT.